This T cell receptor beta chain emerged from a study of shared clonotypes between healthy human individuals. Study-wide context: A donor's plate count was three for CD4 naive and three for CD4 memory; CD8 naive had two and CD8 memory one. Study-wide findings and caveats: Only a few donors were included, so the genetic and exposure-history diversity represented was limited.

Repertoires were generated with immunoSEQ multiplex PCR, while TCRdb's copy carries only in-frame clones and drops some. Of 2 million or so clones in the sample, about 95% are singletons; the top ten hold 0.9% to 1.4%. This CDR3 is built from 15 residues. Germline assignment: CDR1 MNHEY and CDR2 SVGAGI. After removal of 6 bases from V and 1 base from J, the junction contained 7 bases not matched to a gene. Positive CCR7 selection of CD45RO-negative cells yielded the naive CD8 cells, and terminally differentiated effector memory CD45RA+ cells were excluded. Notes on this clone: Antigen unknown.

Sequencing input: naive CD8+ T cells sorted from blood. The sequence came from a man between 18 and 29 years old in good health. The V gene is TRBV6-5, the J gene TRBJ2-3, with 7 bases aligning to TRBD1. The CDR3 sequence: CASSLNRGGTDTQYF. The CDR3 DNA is TGTGCCAGCAGCCTGAACAGGGGAGGCACAGATACGCAGTATTTT.